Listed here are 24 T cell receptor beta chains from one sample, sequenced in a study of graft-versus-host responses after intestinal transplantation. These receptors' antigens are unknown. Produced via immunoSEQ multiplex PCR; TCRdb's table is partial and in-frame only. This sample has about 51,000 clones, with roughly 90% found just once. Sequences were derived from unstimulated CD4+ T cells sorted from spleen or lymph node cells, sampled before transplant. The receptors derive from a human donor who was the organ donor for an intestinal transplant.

The CDR3 loop is CASSQTTLSSYEQYF. CDR3 nucleotides: TGTGCCAGCAGCCAGACGACTTTAAGCTCCTACGAGCAGTACTTC. The rearrangement uses TRBV4-2 and TRBJ2-7; D gene ambiguous. The CDR3 consists of 15 residues. CDR1 LGHNA and CDR2 YNFKEQ come from the germline V gene. V was trimmed by 3 bases and J by 0 bases, leaving 12 bases between them.

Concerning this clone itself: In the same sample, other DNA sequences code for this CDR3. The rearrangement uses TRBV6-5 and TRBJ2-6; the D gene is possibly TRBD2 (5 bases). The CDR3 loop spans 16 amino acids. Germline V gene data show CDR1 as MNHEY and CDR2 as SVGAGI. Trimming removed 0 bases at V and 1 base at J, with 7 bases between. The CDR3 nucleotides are TGTGCCAGCAGTTACTCTTCGGGATCTGGGGCCAACGTCCTGACTTTC. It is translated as CASSYSSGSGANVLTF.

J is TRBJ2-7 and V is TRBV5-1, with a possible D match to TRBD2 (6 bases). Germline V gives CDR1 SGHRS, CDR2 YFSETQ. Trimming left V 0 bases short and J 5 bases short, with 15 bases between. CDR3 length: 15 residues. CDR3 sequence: CASSLEGGLFNEQYF. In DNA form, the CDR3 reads TGCGCCAGCAGCTTGGAAGGAGGGTTATTTAACGAGCAGTACTTC.

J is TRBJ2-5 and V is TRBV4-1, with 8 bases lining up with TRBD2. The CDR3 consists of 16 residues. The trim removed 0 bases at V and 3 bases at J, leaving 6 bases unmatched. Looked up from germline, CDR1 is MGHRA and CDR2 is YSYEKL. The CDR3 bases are TGCGCCAGCAGCCAAGATCGACTAGCGACCGAAGAGACCCAGTACTTC. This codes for CASSQDRLATEETQYF.

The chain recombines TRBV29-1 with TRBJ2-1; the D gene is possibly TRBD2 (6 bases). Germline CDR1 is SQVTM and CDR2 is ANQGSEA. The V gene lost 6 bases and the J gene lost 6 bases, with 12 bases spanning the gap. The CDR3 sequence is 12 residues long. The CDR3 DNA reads TGCAGCGTACCGGGACTTCTCAATGAGCAGTTCTTC. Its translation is CSVPGLLNEQFF.

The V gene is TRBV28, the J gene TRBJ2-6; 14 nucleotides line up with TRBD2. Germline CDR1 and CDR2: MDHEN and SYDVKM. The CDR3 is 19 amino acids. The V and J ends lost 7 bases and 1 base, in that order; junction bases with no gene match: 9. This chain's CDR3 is CASTLKGLAGASGANVLTF. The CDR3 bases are TGTGCCAGCACCCTGAAGGGACTAGCGGGAGCTTCTGGGGCCAACGTCCTGACTTTC.

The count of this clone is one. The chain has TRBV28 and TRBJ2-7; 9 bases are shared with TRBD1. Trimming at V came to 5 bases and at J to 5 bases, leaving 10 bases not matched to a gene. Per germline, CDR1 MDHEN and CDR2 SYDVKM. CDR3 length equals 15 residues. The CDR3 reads CASSAPGTGTHEQYF. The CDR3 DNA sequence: TGTGCCAGCAGTGCCCCCGGGACAGGGACCCACGAGCAGTACTTC.

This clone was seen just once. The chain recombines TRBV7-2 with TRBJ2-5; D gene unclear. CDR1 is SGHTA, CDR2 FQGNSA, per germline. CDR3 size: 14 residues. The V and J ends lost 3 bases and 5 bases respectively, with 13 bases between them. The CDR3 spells CASSFLMRPETQYF. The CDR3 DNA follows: TGTGCCAGCAGCTTCCTGATGAGGCCGGAGACCCAGTACTTC.

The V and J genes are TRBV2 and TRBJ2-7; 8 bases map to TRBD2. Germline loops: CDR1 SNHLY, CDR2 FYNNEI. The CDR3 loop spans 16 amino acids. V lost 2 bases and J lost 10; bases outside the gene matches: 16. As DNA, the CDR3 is TGTGCCAGCAGTGAAAGTGCCCCCCTCCCGGGAGGGAACCAGTACTTC. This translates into CASSESAPLPGGNQYF.

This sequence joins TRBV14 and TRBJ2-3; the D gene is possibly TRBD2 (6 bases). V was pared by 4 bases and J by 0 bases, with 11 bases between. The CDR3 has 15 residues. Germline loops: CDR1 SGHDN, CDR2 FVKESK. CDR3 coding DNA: TGTGCCAGCAGCCGGGCGGGGCCTAGCACAGATACGCAGTATTTT. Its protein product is CASSRAGPSTDTQYF.

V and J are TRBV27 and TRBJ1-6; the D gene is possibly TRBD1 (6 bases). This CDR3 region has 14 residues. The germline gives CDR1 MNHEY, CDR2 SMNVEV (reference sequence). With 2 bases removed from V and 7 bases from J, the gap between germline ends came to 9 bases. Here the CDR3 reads CASSLQGRNSPLHF. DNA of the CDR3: TGTGCCAGCAGTTTACAGGGGCGAAATTCACCCCTCCACTTT.

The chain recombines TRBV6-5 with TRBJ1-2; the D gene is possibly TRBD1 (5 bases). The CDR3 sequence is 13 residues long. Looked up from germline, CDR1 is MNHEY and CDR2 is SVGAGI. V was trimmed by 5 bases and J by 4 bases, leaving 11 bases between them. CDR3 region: CASSMTETYGYTF. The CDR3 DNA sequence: TGTGCCAGCAGTATGACAGAGACCTATGGCTACACCTTC.

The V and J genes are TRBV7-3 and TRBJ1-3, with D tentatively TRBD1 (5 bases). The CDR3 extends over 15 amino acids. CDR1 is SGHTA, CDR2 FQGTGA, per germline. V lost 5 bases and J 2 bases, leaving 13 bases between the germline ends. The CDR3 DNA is TGTGCCAGCAGCATGGGCGGGGGAACTGGAAACACCATATATTTT. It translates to CASSMGGGTGNTIYF.

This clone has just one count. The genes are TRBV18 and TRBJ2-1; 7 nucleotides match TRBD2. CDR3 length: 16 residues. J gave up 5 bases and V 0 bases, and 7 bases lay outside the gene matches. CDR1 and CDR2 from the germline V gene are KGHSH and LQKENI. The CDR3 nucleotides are TGTGCCAGCTCACCACCGGGACGGGAGGACCACAATGAGCAGTTCTTC. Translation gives CASSPPGREDHNEQFF.

In DNA, the CDR3 is TGTGCCATTACCGTGCTAGGGACAGGGGTTGAGACCCAGTACTTC. Translated: CAITVLGTGVETQYF. The chain joins TRBV2 to TRBJ2-5, with 10 bases lining up with TRBD1. CDR3 length: 15 residues. CDR1 and CDR2 from the germline V gene are SNHLY and FYNNEI. V lost 10 bases, J lost 5 bases, and 13 bases stayed unmatched. The full variable domain, completed using reference TRBV2 and TRBJ2-5, is EPEVTQTPSHQVTQMGQEVILRCVPISNHLYFYWYRQILGQKVEFLVSFYNNEISEKSEIFDDQFSVERPDGSNFTLKIRSTKLEDSAMYFCAITVLGTGVETQYFGPGTRLLVL.

The DNA for the CDR3 is TGTGCCTGGAACAACAGGGGTAACGAGCAGTACTTC. It specifies CAWNNRGNEQYF. The chain combines TRBV30 with TRBJ2-7, with 7 bases lining up with TRBD1. The CDR3 has 12 amino acids. The germline gives CDR1 GTSNPN, CDR2 SVGIG (reference sequence). V dropped 4 bases and J dropped 5; count of bases not matched to a gene: 5.

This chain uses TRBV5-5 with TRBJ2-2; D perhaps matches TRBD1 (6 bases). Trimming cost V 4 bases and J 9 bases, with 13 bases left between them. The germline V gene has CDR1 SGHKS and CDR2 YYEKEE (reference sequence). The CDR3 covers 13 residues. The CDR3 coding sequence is TGTGCCAGCAGCGCCTACAGGGAGCGGGAGCTGTTTTTT. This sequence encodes CASSAYRERELFF.

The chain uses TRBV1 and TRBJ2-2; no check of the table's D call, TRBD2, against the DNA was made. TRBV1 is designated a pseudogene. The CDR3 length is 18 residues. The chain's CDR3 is CTSSQDKREPSNTGELFF. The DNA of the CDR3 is TGCACCAGCAGCCAAGATAAGCGGGAGCCCTCGAACACCGGGGAGCTGTTTTTT.

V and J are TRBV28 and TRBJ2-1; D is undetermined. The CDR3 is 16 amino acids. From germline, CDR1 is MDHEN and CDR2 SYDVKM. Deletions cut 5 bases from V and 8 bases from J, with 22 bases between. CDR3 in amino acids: CASSTRSQVPSDEQFF. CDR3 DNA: TGTGCCAGCAGTACCCGAAGTCAGGTCCCAAGTGATGAGCAGTTCTTC.

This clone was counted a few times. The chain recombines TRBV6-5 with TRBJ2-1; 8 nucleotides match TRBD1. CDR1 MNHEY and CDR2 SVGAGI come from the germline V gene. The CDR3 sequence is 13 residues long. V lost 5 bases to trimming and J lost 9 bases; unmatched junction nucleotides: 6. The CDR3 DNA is TGTGCCAGCAGTCCGGACAGGGTTGGTGAGCAGTTCTTC. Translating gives CASSPDRVGEQFF.

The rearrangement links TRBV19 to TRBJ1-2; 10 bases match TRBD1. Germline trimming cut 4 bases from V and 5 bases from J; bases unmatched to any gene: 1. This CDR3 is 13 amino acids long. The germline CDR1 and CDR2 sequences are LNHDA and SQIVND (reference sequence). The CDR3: CASSKDRGYGYTF. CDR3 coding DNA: TGTGCCAGTAGTAAGGACAGGGGGTATGGCTACACCTTC.

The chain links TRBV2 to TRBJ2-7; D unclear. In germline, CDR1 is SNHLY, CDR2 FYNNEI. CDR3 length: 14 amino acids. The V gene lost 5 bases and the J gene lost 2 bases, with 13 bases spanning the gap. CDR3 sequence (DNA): TGTGCCAGCAGTCCTAGAAGAGTGACCTACGAGCAGTACTTC. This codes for CASSPRRVTYEQYF.

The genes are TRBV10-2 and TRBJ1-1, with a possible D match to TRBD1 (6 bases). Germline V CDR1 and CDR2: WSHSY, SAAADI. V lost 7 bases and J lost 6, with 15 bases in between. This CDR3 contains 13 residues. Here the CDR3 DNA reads TGCGCCAGCAAATTTCTGGGGGCGGCTGAAGCTTTCTTT. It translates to CASKFLGAAEAFF.

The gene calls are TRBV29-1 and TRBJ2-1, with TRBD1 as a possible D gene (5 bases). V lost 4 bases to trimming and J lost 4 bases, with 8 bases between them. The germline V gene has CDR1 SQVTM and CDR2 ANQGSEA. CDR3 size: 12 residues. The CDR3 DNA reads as TGCAGCGTTGGGGGCCTGTACAATGAGCAGTTCTTC. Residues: CSVGGLYNEQFF.